This T cell receptor (beta chain) appears in the sequencing data of a study of blood T cell repertoires in COVID-19. Ages ranged from about 18 to 89 years, with residence in 20 to 30 US areas. There are 15 residues in the CDR3. Losses at the gene ends were 3 bases for V and 2 bases for J; bases not matched to a gene: 6. Germline V gene lookup returns CDR1 SEHNR and CDR2 FQNEAQ (reference sequence). Authors' methods: Researchers report that nucleated cell counts were estimated from reference gene primer amplification. Clones were sequenced by immunoSEQ multiplex PCR, and TCRdb holds only the in-frame ones, with some missing. The V and J calls and clone size come from that table; D and trimming were worked out from the DNA. The sample carries 400,000 to 550,000 clones, around 90% recorded once.

Sequenced sample: PBMCs or T cells enriched from blood (not recorded which). This clonotype was sampled from a woman in her late teens or twenties with acute COVID-19. This sequence joins TRBV7-9 and TRBJ2-7, with 8 bases that match TRBD1. The CDR3 DNA sequence: TGTGCCAGCAGCTTTCCGTCACAGGGGGCCTACGAGCAGTACTTC. Translated, it gives CASSFPSQGAYEQYF.